The source of this T cell receptor beta chain is a study of blood T cell repertoires in COVID-19. Source study methods: Estimation of nucleated cell counts relied on the amplification of reference gene primers. Measured with immunoSEQ multiplex PCR; TCRdb has only the in-frame clones, and not every one. V, J and clone size were drawn from that table, and D and trimming were deduced from the DNA. Of 150,000 to 170,000 clones detected, 70% to 90% appear once; the ten largest clones hold 7.5% to 8.5%. Followed over time, Seattle patients had been enrolled while infection was active. This CDR3 contains 15 residues. The germline CDR1 and CDR2 sequences are SGHDT and YYEEEE. After removal of 4 bases from V and 4 bases from J, the junction contained 8 bases not matched to a gene.

The source of this sequence is a woman aged 55-70 years with COVID-19, enrolled during active disease. V is TRBV5-6 and J is TRBJ2-7; 10 bases match TRBD1. The source material was peripheral blood. DNA for the CDR3: TGTGCCAGCAGCCCGATCGGGACAGGGGATTACGAGCAGTACGTC. Protein sequence: CASSPIGTGDYEQYV.